The 2 T cell receptor beta chains below come from one sample, sequenced in a study of CD4+ T cells in melanoma. Sequenced by immunoSEQ multiplex PCR; TCRdb stores in-frame clones only, minus some. The sample holds nearly 50,000 clones, 75% to 90% seen once. The sample was peripheral blood. These receptors came from a human donor with melanoma.

V and J are TRBV15 and TRBJ2-3; 10 bases align to TRBD2. The germline CDR1 and CDR2 sequences are LNHNV and YYDKDF (reference sequence). This CDR3 spans 19 amino acids. V was pared by 0 bases and J by 4 bases, with 13 bases of the junction left unmatched. CDR3 coding DNA: TGTGCCACCAGCAGAGATCGTACTAGCGGGACATGGAGCCCAGATACGCAGTATTTT. Translation: CATSRDRTSGTWSPDTQYF.

The gene calls are TRBV6-1 and TRBJ2-7; D not certain. Germline V gives CDR1 MNHNS, CDR2 SASEGT. The CDR3 is 15 residues long. V dropped 4 bases and J dropped 1 base, with 14 bases sitting between them. The CDR3 DNA follows: TGTGCCAGCAGTGCACCAGGTCTTGGGTCCTACGAGCAGTACTTC. It specifies CASSAPGLGSYEQYF.